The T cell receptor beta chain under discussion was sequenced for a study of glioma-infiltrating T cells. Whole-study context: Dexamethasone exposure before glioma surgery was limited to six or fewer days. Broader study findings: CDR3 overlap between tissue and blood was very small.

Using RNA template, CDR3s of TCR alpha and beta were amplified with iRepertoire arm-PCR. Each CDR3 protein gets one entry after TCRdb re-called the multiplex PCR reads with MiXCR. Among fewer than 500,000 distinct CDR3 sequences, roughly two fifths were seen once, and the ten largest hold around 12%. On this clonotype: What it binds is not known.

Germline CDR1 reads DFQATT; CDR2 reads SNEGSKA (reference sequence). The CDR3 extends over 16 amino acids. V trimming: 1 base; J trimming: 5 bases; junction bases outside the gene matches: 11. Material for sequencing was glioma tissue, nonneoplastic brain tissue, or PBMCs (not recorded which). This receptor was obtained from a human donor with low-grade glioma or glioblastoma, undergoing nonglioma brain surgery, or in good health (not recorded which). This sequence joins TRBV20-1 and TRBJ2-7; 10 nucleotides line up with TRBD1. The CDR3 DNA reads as TGCAGTGCTAGAGCGTTGCCCGGGACAGGGGCACACGAGCAGTACTTC. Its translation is CSARALPGTGAHEQYF.